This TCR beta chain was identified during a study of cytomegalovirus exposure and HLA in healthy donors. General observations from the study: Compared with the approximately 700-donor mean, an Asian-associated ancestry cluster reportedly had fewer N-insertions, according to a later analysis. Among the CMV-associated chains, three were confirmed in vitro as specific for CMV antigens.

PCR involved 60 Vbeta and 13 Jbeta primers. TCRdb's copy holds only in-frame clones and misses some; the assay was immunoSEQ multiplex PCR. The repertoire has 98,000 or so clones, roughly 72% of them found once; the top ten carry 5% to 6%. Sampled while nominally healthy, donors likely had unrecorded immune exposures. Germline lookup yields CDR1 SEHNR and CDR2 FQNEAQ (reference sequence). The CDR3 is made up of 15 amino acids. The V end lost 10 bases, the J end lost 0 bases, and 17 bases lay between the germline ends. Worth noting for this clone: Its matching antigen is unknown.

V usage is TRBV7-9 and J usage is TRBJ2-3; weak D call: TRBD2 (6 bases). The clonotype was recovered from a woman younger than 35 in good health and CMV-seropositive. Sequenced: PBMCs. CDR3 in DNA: TGTGCCACCACCCGCGGGGACTGGAGCACAGATACGCAGTATTTT. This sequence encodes CATTRGDWSTDTQYF.